This entry lists 2 T cell receptor beta chains sequenced from one sample in a study of blood T cell repertoires in COVID-19. Assay used: immunoSEQ multiplex PCR; TCRdb lists only in-frame clones, some missing. The data hold roughly 100,000 clones, with roughly nine tenths observed a single time. The sample taken for sequencing was peripheral blood. These receptors were collected from a woman aged 50 to 60 with COVID-19, enrolled during active disease.

Details on this clone: Other DNA sequences within the sample encode an identical CDR3. The CDR3 nucleotides are TGTGCCAGCAGCTTGGTGCGGGGAGGGGGTGAGCAGTTCTTC. Translation gives CASSLVRGGGEQFF. The rearrangement uses TRBV5-6 and TRBJ2-1; tentative D call: TRBD2 (7 bases). Germline V CDR1 and CDR2: SGHDT, YYEEEE. Trimming shortened V by 0 bases and J by 9 bases, and 13 bases separated the two germline ends. There are 14 residues in the CDR3.

The V call is TRBV28, the J call TRBJ2-3, with 8 bases identical to TRBD1. Germline CDR1 reads MDHEN; CDR2 reads SYDVKM. This CDR3 is 16 amino acids long. The trim removed 2 bases at V and 2 bases at J, leaving 6 bases unmatched. The chain's CDR3 is CASSLRDRIITDTQYF. CDR3 DNA: TGTGCCAGCAGTTTACGGGACAGGATAATCACAGATACGCAGTATTTT.